These 4 T cell receptor beta chains were all obtained from the same sample, sequenced in a study of T cells in Graves' hyperthyroidism and ophthalmopathy. Authors of the study amplified TCR beta CDR3 regions from RNA transcripts. A set of HTBI primers served as the primers for a first-round RT-PCR of the TCR CDR3. TCRdb processed the multiplex PCR reads anew with MiXCR; each CDR3 protein has one entry. The sample gives about 400,000 distinct CDR3 sequences, around 16% of which show up once; about a quarter is in the top ten. Sequencing was done on a sample of blood. These receptors originate from a woman in her late teens or twenties with Graves' hyperthyroidism that later progressed to Graves' ophthalmopathy.

Ten or more counts support this clonotype. V and J are TRBV20-1 and TRBJ2-1, with D perhaps TRBD1 or TRBD2 (6 bases each). Germline V gene lookup returns CDR1 DFQATT and CDR2 SNEGSKA (reference sequence). The CDR3 runs 15 residues. Trimming removed 8 bases from V and 0 bases from J, with 17 bases in between. CDR3: CSPRDGGLSYNEQFF. CDR3 DNA sequence: TGCAGTCCTCGAGACGGGGGCCTCTCCTACAATGAGCAGTTCTTC.

The V gene is TRBV27, the J gene TRBJ2-7, with 7 bases matching TRBD1. The CDR3 has 13 residues. The V segment lost 5 bases and the J segment 6 bases; nucleotides outside the gene matches: 7. Per the germline V gene, CDR1 is MNHEY and CDR2 is SMNVEV (reference sequence). The CDR3 is CASSQTGWTEQYF. The DNA for the CDR3 is TGTGCCAGCAGTCAGACAGGGTGGACCGAGCAGTACTTC.

The chain is built from TRBV20-1 and TRBJ2-7; weak D call: TRBD2 (7 bases). V was shortened by 5 bases and J by 2 bases, with 16 bases between the two germline ends. Per germline, CDR1 DFQATT and CDR2 SNEGSKA (reference sequence). The CDR3 runs 14 residues. The CDR3 sequence is CSAPPGGGPYEQYF. In nucleotides, the CDR3 is TGCAGTGCTCCCCCGGGCGGGGGCCCCTACGAGCAGTACTTC.

Of note for this clonotype: At one boundary the junction diverges from the germline segment, which might be a read error. The chain links TRBV7-7 to TRBJ2-2; D may be TRBD1 or TRBD2 (6 bases each). The CDR3 loop spans 14 amino acids. The germline V gene encodes CDR1 SSHAT and CDR2 FNYEAQ (reference sequence). The CDR3 loop is CASSLYREAGELFF. As DNA, the CDR3 is TGTGCTAGCAGCCTCTACAGGGAGGCCGGGGAGCTGTTTTTT.